This passage covers 5 T cell receptor beta chains from one sample sequenced in a study of T cells after posttransplantation cyclophosphamide. Cyclophosphamide on days +3 and +4 followed busulfan-fludarabine conditioning and a marrow graft. Produced via immunoSEQ multiplex PCR; TCRdb's table is partial and in-frame only. The table has roughly 20,000 clones, 65% to 75% seen once. The specimen was PBMCs, collected after an allogeneic stem cell transplant with post-transplant cyclophosphamide. These receptors were collected from a male patient younger than 45 who received an allogeneic stem cell transplant from a related donor, was CMV-positive, and had acute GVHD only. Some T cells may be graft donor cells.

This clone was observed a handful of times. The rearrangement joins TRBV7-2 to TRBJ1-1; D might be TRBD1 (5 bases). Germline loops: CDR1 SGHTA, CDR2 FQGNSA. V shed 5 bases and J shed 6 bases, with 16 bases lying between them. The CDR3 runs 14 residues. The CDR3, as DNA: TGTGCCAGCAGCCCCGAGACGGGCAGGGCTGAAGCTTTCTTT. Translating it yields CASSPETGRAEAFF.

A few counts support this clone. The chain combines TRBV29-1 with TRBJ1-1; tentative D call: TRBD1 (5 bases). V dropped 4 bases and J dropped 4 bases, with 16 bases sitting between them. This CDR3 is 14 amino acids long. Per the germline V gene, CDR1 is SQVTM and CDR2 is ANQGSEA. The CDR3 region is CSVVRKRQGTEAFF. As DNA, the CDR3 is TGCAGCGTTGTCAGGAAAAGGCAGGGCACTGAAGCTTTCTTT.

This clone was observed at least ten times. J is TRBJ2-7 and V is TRBV7-9; no definite D call. V gave up 4 bases and J gave up 0 bases, with 13 bases separating them. The germline V gene has CDR1 SEHNR and CDR2 FQNEAQ (reference sequence). This CDR3 is 15 amino acids long. The CDR3 is CASSSPRKSSYEQYF. The CDR3 DNA reads as TGTGCCAGCAGCTCTCCCAGGAAGAGCTCCTACGAGCAGTACTTC. Full variable domain (missing parts from reference TRBV7-9 and TRBJ2-7): DTGVSQNPRHKITKRGQNVTFRCDPISEHNRLYWYRQTLGQGPEFLTYFQNEAQLEKSRLLSDRFSAERPKGSFSTLEIQRTEQGDSAMYLCASSSPRKSSYEQYFGPGTRLTVT.

This sequence joins TRBV29-1 and TRBJ1-4; possibly TRBD1 for D (5 bases). The germline gives CDR1 SQVTM, CDR2 ANQGSEA. Trimming stripped 6 bases from V and 8 bases from J, with 13 bases between. The CDR3 sequence is 12 residues long. CDR3 sequence reads: CSVWSSGEKLFF. CDR3 nucleotides: TGCAGCGTCTGGAGCTCAGGGGAAAAACTGTTTTTT.

The chain carries TRBV13 and TRBJ1-3, with D perhaps matching TRBD1 (5 bases). Trimming took 5 bases from V and 0 from J, leaving 8 bases between them. From germline, CDR1 is PRHDT and CDR2 FYEKMQ (reference sequence). This CDR3 is 14 amino acids long. The CDR3 sequence: CASSTDSSGNTIYF. CDR3 bases: TGTGCCAGCAGCACAGACAGCTCTGGAAACACCATATATTTT.